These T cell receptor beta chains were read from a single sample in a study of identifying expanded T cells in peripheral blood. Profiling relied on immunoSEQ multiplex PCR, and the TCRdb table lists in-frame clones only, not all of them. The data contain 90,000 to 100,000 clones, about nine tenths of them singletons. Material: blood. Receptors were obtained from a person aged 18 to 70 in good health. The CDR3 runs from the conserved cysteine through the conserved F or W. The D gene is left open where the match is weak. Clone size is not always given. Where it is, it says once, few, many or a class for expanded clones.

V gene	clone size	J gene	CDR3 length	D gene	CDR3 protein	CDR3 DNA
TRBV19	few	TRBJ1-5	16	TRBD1	CASSIENRGDRQPQHF	TGTGCCAGTAGTATAGAGAACAGGGGAGATCGGCAGCCCCAGCATTTT
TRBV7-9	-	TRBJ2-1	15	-	CASSLAGVGVYEQFF	TGTGCCAGCAGCTTAGCCGGAGTAGGGGTCTATGAGCAGTTCTTC
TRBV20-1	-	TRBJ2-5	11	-	CSARGPGSQYF	TGCAGTGCTAGGGGCCCTGGGTCCCAGTACTTC
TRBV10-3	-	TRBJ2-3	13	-	CAISEEPTDTQYF	TGTGCCATCAGTGAGGAGCCGACAGATACGCAGTATTTT
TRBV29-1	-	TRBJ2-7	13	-	CSVANRNSYEQYF	TGCAGCGTCGCGAACAGGAACTCCTACGAGCAGTACTTC
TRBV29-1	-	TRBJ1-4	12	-	CSVARANEKLFF	TGCAGCGTGGCCAGGGCGAATGAAAAACTGTTTTTT
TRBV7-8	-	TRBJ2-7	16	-	CASSSRLRASAYEQYF	TGTGCCAGCAGCTCCAGATTGAGGGCCTCGGCCTACGAGCAGTACTTC
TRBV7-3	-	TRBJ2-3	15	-	CASSLQRTGTDTQYF	TGTGCCAGCAGCCTCCAGCGGACCGGCACAGATACGCAGTATTTT
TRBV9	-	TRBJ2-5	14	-	CASSVDWTLSVQYF	TGTGCCAGCAGCGTAGATTGGACTCTGTCGGTCCAGTACTTC
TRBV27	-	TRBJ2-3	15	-	CASSVRQGGTDTQYF	TGTGCCAGCAGCGTCAGGCAGGGGGGGACAGATACGCAGTATTTT
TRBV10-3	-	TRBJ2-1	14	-	CAIIADTPDNEQFF	TGTGCCATCATTGCAGACACGCCGGACAATGAGCAGTTCTTC
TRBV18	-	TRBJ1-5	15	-	CASSSGGQRGQPQHF	TGTGCCAGCTCATCGGGTGGACAGCGGGGTCAGCCCCAGCATTTT
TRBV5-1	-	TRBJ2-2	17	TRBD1	CASSLTPGQGIPGELFF	TGCGCCAGCAGCTTGACACCGGGACAGGGGATCCCCGGGGAGCTGTTTTTT
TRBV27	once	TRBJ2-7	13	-	CASSSPLSYEQYF	TGTGCCAGCAGTTCCCCTCTCTCCTACGAGCAGTACTTC
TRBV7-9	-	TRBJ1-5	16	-	CASSDFQGSGNQPQHF	TGTGCCAGCAGCGACTTCCAGGGGTCCGGCAATCAGCCCCAGCATTTT
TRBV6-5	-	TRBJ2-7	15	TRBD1	CASRQDRGGSYEQYF	TGTGCCAGCAGACAGGACAGGGGAGGGTCCTACGAGCAGTACTTC
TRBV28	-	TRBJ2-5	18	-	CASSFPIKLVGGKETQYF	TGTGCCAGCAGTTTTCCCATAAAACTAGTTGGGGGGAAAGAGACCCAGTACTTC
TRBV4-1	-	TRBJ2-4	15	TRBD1	CASSDRGGYNNIQYF	TGCGCCAGCAGCGACAGGGGAGGCTATAACAACATTCAGTACTTC
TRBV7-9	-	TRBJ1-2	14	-	CASSLGDLTGGYTF	TGTGCCAGCAGCTTAGGGGACCTAACCGGTGGCTACACCTTC
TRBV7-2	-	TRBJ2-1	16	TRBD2	CASSPQREEPYNEQFF	TGTGCCAGCAGCCCTCAGCGGGAGGAACCCTACAATGAGCAGTTCTTC
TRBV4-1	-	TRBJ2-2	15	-	CASSQDRVFSGELFF	TGCGCCAGCAGCCAAGATCGGGTGTTCTCCGGGGAGCTGTTTTTT
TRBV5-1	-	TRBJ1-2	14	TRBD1	CASSSGTGGHGYTF	TGCGCCAGCAGCTCGGGGACAGGGGGTCATGGCTACACCTTC
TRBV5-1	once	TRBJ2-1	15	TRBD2	CASSSSGTSYNEQFF	TGCGCCAGCAGCTCTAGCGGGACCTCCTACAATGAGCAGTTCTTC
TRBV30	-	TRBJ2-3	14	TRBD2	CAWSVLALTDTQYF	TGTGCCTGGAGTGTACTAGCGCTCACAGATACGCAGTATTTT
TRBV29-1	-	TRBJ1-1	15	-	CSVGAGWGMNTEAFF	TGCAGCGTGGGTGCGGGGTGGGGAATGAACACTGAAGCTTTCTTT
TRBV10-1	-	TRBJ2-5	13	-	CASTDREGETQYF	TGCGCCAGCACGGACAGGGAGGGAGAGACCCAGTACTTC
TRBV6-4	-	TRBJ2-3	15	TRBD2	CASSDSRGGPDTQYF	TGTGCCAGCAGTGACTCGCGGGGGGGCCCAGATACGCAGTATTTT
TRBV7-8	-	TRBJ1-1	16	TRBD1	CASSLGSGGGRTEAFF	TGTGCCAGCAGCTTGGGGTCAGGGGGCGGTCGGACTGAAGCTTTCTTT
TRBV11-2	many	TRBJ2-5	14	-	CASSLGHAEGAQYF	TGTGCCAGCAGCTTAGGACATGCCGAGGGGGCCCAGTACTTC
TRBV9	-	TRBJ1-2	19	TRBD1	CASSVGGTPLGTANYGYTF	TGTGCCAGCAGCGTAGGCGGGACCCCTCTAGGGACAGCTAACTATGGCTACACCTTC
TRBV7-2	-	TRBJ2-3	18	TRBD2	CASSFSPLAGGLTDTQYF	TGTGCCAGCAGCTTTTCTCCCTTAGCGGGAGGGCTCACAGATACGCAGTATTTT
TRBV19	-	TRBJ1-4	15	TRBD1	CASRDRGRGNEKLFF	TGTGCCAGCCGGGACAGGGGGCGGGGTAATGAAAAACTGTTTTTT
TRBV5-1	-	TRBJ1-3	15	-	CASSLGGASGNTIYF	TGCGCCAGCAGCTTAGGGGGAGCCTCTGGAAACACCATATATTTT
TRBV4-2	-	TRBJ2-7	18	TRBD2	CASSRGTSGSSESYEQYF	TGTGCCAGCAGCCGCGGGACTAGCGGGAGTTCAGAATCCTACGAGCAGTACTTC
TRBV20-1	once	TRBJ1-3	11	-	CSWALRNTIYF	TGCAGCTGGGCCTTGAGAAACACCATATATTTT
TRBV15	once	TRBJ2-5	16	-	CATSPGRGGGQETQYF	TGTGCCACCAGTCCGGGACGAGGAGGAGGGCAAGAGACCCAGTACTTC
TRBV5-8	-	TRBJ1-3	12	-	CASSLVWGPIYF	TGTGCCAGCAGCTTGGTGTGGGGCCCCATATATTTT
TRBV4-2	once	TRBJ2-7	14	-	CASSQGSSVNEQYF	TGTGCCAGCAGCCAGGGTTCCTCCGTCAACGAGCAGTACTTC
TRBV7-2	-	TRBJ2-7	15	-	CASSLVGTISYEQYF	TGTGCCAGCAGCTTAGTAGGGACAATTTCCTACGAGCAGTACTTC
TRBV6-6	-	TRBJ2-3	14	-	CASSQWYGEDTQYF	TGTGCCAGCAGCCAGTGGTACGGAGAGGATACGCAGTATTTT
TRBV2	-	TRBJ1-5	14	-	CASSESSTGGSQHF	TGTGCCAGCAGTGAAAGTTCGACGGGAGGGTCCCAGCATTTT
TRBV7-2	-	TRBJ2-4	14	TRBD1	CASSLQQGEFVQYF	TGTGCCAGCAGCTTACAGCAGGGGGAATTCGTTCAGTACTTC
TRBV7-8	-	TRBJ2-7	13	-	CASSLGLSYEQYF	TGTGCCAGCAGCTTGGGGCTCTCCTACGAGCAGTACTTC
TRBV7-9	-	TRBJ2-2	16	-	CASSGSGEANTGELFF	TGTGCCAGCAGCGGGTCGGGGGAGGCGAACACCGGGGAGCTGTTTTTT
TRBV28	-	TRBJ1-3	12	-	CASSLMGNTIYF	TGTGCCAGCAGTTTAATGGGAAACACCATATATTTT
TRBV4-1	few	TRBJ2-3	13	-	CASSEESTDTQYF	TGCGCCAGCAGCGAGGAAAGCACAGATACGCAGTATTTT
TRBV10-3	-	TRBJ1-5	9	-	CAITQPQHF	TGTGCCATTACGCAGCCCCAGCATTTT
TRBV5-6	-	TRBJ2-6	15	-	CASGPQNSGANVLTF	TGTGCCAGCGGTCCCCAGAATTCTGGGGCCAACGTCCTGACTTTC
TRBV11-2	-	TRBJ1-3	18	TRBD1	CASSLVVGTGLSGNTIYF	TGTGCCAGCAGCTTGGTTGTAGGGACAGGCCTCTCTGGAAACACCATATATTTT
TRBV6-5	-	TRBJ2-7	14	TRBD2	CASSLAGGAYEQYF	TGTGCCAGCAGTCTAGCGGGAGGGGCCTACGAGCAGTACTTC
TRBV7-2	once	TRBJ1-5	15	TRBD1	CASSLGGTGSQPQHF	TGTGCCAGCAGCCTAGGGGGGACAGGGAGTCAGCCCCAGCATTTT
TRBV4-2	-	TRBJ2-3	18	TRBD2	CASSQAIPGLATLDTQYF	TGTGCCAGCAGCCAAGCCATCCCGGGACTAGCAACTCTAGATACGCAGTATTTT
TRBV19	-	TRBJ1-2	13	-	CASNLATDYGYTF	TGTGCCAGTAACCTGGCAACTGACTATGGCTACACCTTC
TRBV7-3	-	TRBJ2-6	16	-	CASSPYEGSGANVLTF	TGTGCCAGCAGCCCCTACGAGGGCTCTGGGGCCAACGTCCTGACTTTC
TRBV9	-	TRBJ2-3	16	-	CASTEGRGGGRDTQYF	TGTGCCAGCACCGAGGGGCGGGGCGGTGGAAGAGATACGCAGTATTTT